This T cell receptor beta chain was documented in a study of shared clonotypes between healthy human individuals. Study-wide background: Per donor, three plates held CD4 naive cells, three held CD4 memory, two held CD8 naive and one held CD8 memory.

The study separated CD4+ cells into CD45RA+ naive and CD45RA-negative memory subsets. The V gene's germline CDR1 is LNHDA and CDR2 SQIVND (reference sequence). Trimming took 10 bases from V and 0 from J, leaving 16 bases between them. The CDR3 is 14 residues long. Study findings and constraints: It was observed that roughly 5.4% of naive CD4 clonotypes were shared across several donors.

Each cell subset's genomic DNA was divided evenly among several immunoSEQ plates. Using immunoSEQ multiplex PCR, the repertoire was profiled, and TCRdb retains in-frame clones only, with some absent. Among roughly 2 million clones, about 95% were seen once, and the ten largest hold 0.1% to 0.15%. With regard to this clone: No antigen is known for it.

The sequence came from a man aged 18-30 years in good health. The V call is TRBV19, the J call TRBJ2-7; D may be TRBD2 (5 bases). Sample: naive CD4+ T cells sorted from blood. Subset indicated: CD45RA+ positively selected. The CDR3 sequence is CATSSQRSSYEQYF. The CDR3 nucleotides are TGTGCCACCTCCTCCCAGCGGAGCTCCTACGAGCAGTACTTC.